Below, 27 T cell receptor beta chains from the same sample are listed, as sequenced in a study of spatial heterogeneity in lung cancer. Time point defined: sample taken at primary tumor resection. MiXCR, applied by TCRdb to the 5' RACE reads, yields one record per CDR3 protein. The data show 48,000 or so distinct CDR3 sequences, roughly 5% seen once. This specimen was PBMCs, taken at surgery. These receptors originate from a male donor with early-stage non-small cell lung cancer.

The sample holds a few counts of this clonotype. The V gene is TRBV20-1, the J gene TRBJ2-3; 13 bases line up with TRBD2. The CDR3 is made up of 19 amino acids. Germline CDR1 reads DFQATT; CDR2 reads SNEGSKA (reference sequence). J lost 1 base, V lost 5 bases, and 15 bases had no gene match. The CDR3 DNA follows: TGCAGTGCTGGCACCGGGACTAGCGGGACATTAGGGGGCACAGATACGCAGTATTTT. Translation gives CSAGTGTSGTLGGTDTQYF.

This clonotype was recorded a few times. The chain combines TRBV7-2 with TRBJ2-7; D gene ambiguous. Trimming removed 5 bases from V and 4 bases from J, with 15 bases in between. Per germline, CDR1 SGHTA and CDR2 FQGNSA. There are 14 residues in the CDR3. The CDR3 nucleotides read TGTGCCAGCAGCCCGGGCCCCCGAAGGTACGAGCAGTACTTC. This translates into CASSPGPRRYEQYF. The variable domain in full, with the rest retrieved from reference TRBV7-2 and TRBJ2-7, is GAGVSQSPSNKVTEKGKDVELRCDPISGHTALYWYRQSLGQGLEFLIYFQGNSAPDKSGLPSDRFSAERTGGSVSTLTIQRTQQEDSAVYLCASSPGPRRYEQYFGPGTRLTVT.

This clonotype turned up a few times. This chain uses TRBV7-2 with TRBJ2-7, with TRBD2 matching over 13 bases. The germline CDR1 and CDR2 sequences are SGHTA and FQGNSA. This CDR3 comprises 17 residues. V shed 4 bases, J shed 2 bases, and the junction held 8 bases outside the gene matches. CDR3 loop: CASSSGLAGDPPYEQYF. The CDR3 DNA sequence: TGTGCCAGCAGCTCAGGACTAGCGGGAGACCCACCCTACGAGCAGTACTTC. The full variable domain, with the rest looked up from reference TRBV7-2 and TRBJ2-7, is GAGVSQSPSNKVTEKGKDVELRCDPISGHTALYWYRQSLGQGLEFLIYFQGNSAPDKSGLPSDRFSAERTGGSVSTLTIQRTQQEDSAVYLCASSSGLAGDPPYEQYFGPGTRLTVT.

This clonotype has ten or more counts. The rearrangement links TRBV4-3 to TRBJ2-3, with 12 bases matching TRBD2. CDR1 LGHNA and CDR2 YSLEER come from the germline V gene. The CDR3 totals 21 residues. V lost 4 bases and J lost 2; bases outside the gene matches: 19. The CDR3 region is CASSLEPLAGGILPFTDTQYF. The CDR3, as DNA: TGCGCCAGCAGCCTCGAGCCACTAGCGGGGGGAATCCTTCCTTTCACAGATACGCAGTATTTT.

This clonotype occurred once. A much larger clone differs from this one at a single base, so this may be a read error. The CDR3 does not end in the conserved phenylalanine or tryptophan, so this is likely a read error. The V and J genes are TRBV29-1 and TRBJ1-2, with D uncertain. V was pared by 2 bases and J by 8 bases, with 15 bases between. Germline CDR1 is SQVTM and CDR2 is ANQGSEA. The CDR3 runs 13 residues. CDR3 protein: CSVELRSLLGYTS. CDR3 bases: TGCAGCGTTGAACTCAGATCCCTTCTAGGCTACACCTCC.

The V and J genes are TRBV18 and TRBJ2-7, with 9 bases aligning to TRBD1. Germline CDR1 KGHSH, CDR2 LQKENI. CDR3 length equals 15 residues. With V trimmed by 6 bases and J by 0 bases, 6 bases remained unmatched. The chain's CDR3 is CASSPRDRVSYEQYF. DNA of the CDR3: TGTGCCAGCTCTCCCCGGGACAGGGTCTCCTACGAGCAGTACTTC.

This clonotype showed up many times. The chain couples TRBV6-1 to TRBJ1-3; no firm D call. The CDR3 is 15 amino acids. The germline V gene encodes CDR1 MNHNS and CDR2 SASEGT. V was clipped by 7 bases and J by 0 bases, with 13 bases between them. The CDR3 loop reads CASIFGRTSGNTIYF. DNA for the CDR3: TGTGCCAGCATCTTCGGACGGACCTCTGGAAACACCATATATTTT.

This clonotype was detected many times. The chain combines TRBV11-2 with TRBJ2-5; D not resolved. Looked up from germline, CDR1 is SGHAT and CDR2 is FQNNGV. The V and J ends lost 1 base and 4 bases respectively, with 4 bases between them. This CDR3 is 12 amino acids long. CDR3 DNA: TGTGCCAGCAGCTTAGCGGCAGAGACCCAGTACTTC. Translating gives CASSLAAETQYF.

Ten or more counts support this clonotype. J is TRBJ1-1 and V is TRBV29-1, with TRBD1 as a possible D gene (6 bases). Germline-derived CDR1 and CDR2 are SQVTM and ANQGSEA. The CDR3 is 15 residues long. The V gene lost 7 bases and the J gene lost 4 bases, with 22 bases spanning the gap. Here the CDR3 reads CSARPSRGTTTEAFF. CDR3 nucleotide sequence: TGCAGCGCCCGACCCAGTCGCGGGACAACCACTGAAGCTTTCTTT. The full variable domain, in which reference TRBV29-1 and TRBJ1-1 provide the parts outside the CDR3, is SAVISQKPSRDICQRGTSLTIQCQVDSQVTMMFWYRQQPGQSLTLIATANQGSEATYESGFVIDKFPISRPNLTFSTLTVSNMSPEDSSIYLCSARPSRGTTTEAFFGQGTRLTVV.

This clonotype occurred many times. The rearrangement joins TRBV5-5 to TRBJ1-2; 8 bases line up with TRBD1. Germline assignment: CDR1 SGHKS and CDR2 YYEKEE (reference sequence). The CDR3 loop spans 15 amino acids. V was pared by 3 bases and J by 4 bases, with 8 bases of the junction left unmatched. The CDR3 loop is CASSYRPGGSYGYTF. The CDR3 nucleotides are TGTGCCAGCAGCTACCGACCAGGGGGCAGCTATGGCTACACCTTC. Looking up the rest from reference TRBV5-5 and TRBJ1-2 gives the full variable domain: DAGVTQSPTHLIKTRGQQVTLRCSPISGHKSVSWYQQVLGQGPQFIFQYYEKEERGRGNFPDRFSARQFPNYSSELNVNALLLGDSALYLCASSYRPGGSYGYTFGSGTRLTVV.

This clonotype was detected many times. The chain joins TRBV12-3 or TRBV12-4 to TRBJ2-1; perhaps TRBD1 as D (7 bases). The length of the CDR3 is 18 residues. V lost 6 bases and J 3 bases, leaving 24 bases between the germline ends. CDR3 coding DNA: TGTGCCAGCAGCATTTCCAGGGGGGCCCAAAGGGGCTACAATGAGCAGTTCTTC. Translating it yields CASSISRGAQRGYNEQFF.

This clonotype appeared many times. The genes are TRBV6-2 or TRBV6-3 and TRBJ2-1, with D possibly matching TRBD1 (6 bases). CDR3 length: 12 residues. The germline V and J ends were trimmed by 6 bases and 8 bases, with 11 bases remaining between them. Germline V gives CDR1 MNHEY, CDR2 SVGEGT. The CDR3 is CASREGGHEQFF. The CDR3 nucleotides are TGTGCCAGCAGAGAAGGGGGTCATGAGCAGTTCTTC.

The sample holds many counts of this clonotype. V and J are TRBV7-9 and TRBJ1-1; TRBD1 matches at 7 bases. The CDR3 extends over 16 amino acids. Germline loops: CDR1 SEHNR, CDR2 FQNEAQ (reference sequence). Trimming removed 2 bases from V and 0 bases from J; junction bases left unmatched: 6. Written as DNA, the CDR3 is TGTGCCAGCAGCTTAACCAGGGGGATCATGAACACTGAAGCTTTCTTT. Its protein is CASSLTRGIMNTEAFF.

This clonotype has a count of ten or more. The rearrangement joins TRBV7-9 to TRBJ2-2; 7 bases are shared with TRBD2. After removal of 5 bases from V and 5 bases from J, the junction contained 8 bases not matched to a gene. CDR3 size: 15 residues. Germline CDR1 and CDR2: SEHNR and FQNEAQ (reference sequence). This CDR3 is CASSPLREKTGELFF. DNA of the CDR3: TGTGCCAGCAGCCCTTTGCGGGAGAAAACCGGGGAGCTGTTTTTT.

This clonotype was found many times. The CDR3 region is CASSQDVNTEAFF. CDR3 in DNA: TGTGCCAGCAGCCAGGACGTTAACACTGAAGCTTTCTTT. The rearrangement joins TRBV6-5 to TRBJ1-1, with D unresolved. The CDR3 is made up of 13 amino acids. The germline V and J ends were trimmed by 6 bases and 2 bases, with 10 bases remaining between them. Germline V gene sequence: CDR1 MNHEY, CDR2 SVGAGI.

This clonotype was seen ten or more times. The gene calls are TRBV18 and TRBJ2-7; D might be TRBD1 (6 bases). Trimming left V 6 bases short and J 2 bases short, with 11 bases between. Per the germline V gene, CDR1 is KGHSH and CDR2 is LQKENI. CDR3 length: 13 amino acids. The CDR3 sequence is CASSSGTPYEQYF. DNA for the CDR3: TGTGCCAGCTCCTCCGGGACACCCTACGAGCAGTACTTC. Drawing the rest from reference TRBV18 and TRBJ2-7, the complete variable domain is NAGVMQNPRHLVRRRGQEARLRCSPMKGHSHVYWYRQLPEEGLKFMVYLQKENIIDESGMPKERFSAEFPKEGPSILRIQQVVRGDSAAYFCASSSGTPYEQYFGPGTRLTVT.

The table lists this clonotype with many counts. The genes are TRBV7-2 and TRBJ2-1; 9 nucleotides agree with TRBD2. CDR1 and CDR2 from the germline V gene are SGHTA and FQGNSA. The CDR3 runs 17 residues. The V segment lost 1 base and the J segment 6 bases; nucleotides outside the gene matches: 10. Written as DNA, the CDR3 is TGTGCCAGCAGCTTAGACGGTGGCGGGAGGGCTGGCAATGAGCAGTTCTTC. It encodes CASSLDGGGRAGNEQFF.

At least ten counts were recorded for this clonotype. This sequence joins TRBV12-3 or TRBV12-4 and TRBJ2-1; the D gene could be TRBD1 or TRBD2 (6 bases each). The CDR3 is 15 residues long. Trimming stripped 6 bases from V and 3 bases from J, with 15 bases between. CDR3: CASSQIQGGYNEQFF. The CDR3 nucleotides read TGTGCCAGCAGCCAGATACAGGGAGGCTACAATGAGCAGTTCTTC.

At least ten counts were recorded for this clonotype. CDR3 loop: CSARNRDYGYTF. DNA of the CDR3: TGCAGTGCTAGAAACAGGGACTATGGCTACACCTTC. This sequence joins TRBV20-1 and TRBJ1-2, with D tentatively TRBD1 (6 bases). Trimming took off 2 bases at V and 3 bases at J, with 7 bases between the two ends. This CDR3 contains 12 residues. Germline assignment: CDR1 DFQATT and CDR2 SNEGSKA (reference sequence).

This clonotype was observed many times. Written as DNA, the CDR3 is TGTGCCAGCAGCGAACGGGACTCACGGTGGGATGAGCAGTTCTTC. Translating it yields CASSERDSRWDEQFF. This chain links TRBV7-2 with TRBJ2-1, with D possibly TRBD2 on 6 matching bases. The CDR3 is made up of 15 amino acids. V was trimmed by 5 bases and J by 8 bases, leaving 19 bases between them. Looked up from germline, CDR1 is SGHTA and CDR2 is FQGNSA.

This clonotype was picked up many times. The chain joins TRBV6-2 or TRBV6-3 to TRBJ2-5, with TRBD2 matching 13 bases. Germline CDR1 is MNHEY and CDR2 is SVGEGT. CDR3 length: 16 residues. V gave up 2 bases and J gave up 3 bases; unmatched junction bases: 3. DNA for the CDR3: TGTGCCAGCAGTTACACCGGGACTAGCGGGGAAGAGACCCAGTACTTC. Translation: CASSYTGTSGEETQYF.

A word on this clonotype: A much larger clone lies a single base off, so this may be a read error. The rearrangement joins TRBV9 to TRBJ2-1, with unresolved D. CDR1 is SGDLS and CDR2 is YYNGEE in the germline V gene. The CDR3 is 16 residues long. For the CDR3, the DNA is TGTGCCAGCAGCCCCCGGCTTCTGCGGACCTACAATGAGCAGTCCTTC. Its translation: CASSPRLLRTYNEQSF.

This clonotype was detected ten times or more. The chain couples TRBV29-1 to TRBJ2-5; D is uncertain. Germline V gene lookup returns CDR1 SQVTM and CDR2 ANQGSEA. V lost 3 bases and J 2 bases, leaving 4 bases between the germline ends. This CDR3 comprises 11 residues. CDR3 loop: CSVDQQETQYF. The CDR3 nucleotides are TGCAGCGTTGACCAACAAGAGACCCAGTACTTC. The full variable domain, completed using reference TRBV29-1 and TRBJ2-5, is SAVISQKPSRDICQRGTSLTIQCQVDSQVTMMFWYRQQPGQSLTLIATANQGSEATYESGFVIDKFPISRPNLTFSTLTVSNMSPEDSSIYLCSVDQQETQYFGPGTRLLVL.

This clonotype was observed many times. This CDR3 reads CSAVLALEAPEQYF. Written as DNA, the CDR3 is TGCAGTGCAGTTCTAGCGTTGGAGGCCCCCGAGCAGTACTTC. The gene calls are TRBV20-1 and TRBJ2-7; a possible D gene is TRBD2 (6 bases). The CDR3 runs 14 residues. The V gene lost 6 bases and the J gene lost 6 bases, with 21 bases spanning the gap. Germline CDR1 reads DFQATT; CDR2 reads SNEGSKA (reference sequence).

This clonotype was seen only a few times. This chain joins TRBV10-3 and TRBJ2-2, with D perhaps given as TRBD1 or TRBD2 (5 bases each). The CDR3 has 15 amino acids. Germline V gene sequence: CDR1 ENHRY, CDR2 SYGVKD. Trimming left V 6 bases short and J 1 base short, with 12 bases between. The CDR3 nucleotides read TGTGCCATCAGGCCCGGGACCGGGAACACCGGGGAGCTGTTTTTT. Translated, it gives CAIRPGTGNTGELFF.

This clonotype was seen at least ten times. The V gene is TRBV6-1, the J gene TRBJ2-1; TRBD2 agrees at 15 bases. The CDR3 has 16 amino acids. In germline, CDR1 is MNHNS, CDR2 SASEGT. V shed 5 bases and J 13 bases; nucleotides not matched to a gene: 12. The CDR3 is CASSPGLAGGYTSQFF. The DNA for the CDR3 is TGTGCCAGCAGTCCCGGACTAGCGGGAGGGTATACCTCCCAGTTCTTC.

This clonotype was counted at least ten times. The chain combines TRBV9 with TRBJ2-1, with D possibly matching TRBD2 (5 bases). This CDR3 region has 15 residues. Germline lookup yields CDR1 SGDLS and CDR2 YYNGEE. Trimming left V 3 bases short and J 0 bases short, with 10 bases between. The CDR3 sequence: CASSGSVSSYNEQFF. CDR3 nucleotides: TGTGCCAGCAGCGGTAGCGTAAGCTCCTACAATGAGCAGTTCTTC.